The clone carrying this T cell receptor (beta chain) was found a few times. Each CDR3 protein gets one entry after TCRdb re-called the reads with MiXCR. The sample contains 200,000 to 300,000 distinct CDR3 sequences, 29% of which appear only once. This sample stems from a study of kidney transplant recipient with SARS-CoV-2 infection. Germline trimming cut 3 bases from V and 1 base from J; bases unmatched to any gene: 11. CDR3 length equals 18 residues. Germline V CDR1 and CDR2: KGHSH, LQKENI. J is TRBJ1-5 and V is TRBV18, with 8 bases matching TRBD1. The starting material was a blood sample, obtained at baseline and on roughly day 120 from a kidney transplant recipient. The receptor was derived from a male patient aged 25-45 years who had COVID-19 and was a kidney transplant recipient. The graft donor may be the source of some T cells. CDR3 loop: CASSPTSQGARSNQPQHF. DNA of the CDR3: TGTGCCAGCTCACCTACTTCCCAGGGGGCGCGGAGCAATCAGCCCCAGCATTTT.